Listed below are T cell receptor beta chains from one sample, sequenced in a study of post-analysis software for immune sequencing data. TCRdb re-called the PCR reads through MiXCR, storing one row per CDR3 protein. The sample consists of 750,000 to 950,000 distinct CDR3 sequences, under 70% of them appearing once. Sequencing was done on a sample of blood. The receptors derive from a girl between 5 and 17 years old with multiple sclerosis. Both conserved end residues are part of each CDR3. D genes are given only for firm matches. Clone size is stated in some rows and not others, as once, few, many or a class when expanded.

j_gene	abundance	v_gene	d_gene	CDR3aa	CDR3nt
TRBJ2-7	NA	TRBV25-1	NA	CASSGIGAPRSYEQYF	TGTGCCAGCAGTGGAATAGGGGCCCCGAGGTCCTACGAGCAGTACTTC
TRBJ1-2	few	TRBV27	NA	CASRDRENYGYTF	TGTGCCAGCAGGGACAGAGAGAACTATGGCTACACCTTC
TRBJ1-1	NA	TRBV13	TRBD1	CASSPQGAMNTEAFF	TGTGCCAGCAGCCCTCAGGGGGCGATGAACACTGAAGCTTTCTTT
TRBJ1-2	many	TRBV6-5	NA	CASSLQGSYGYTF	TGTGCCAGCAGCTTGCAGGGGAGCTATGGCTACACCTTC
TRBJ2-3	NA	TRBV5-1	TRBD1	CASSLALTGPQYF	TGCGCCAGCAGCTTGGCCTTGACAGGGCCGCAGTATTTT
TRBJ1-3	NA	TRBV6-6	NA	CASSSRPRRAGNTIYF	TGTGCCAGCAGTTCCAGACCCCGTCGGGCTGGAAACACCATATATTTT
TRBJ2-7	few	TRBV28	NA	CASSPPRGHEQYF	TGTGCCAGCAGTCCTCCACGGGGGCACGAGCAGTACTTC
TRBJ2-4	NA	TRBV11-2	NA	CASSLLDRSAKNIQYF	TGTGCCAGCAGCTTATTGGACCGTTCAGCCAAAAACATTCAGTACTTC
TRBJ1-2	few	TRBV5-6	TRBD1	CASSSTGRNYGYTF	TGTGCCAGCAGCTCGACAGGGCGAAACTATGGCTACACCTTC
TRBJ2-1	NA	TRBV15	NA	CATGRRGGNEQFF	TGTGCCACCGGGCGCAGGGGGGGAAATGAGCAGTTCTTC
TRBJ2-3	few	TRBV5-6	NA	CASSAGHTSTDTQYF	TGTGCCAGCAGCGCTGGGCATACGAGCACAGATACGCAGTATTTT
TRBJ2-7	few	TRBV29-1	NA	CSVSGPGAYEQYF	TGCAGCGTTAGCGGCCCGGGAGCCTACGAGCAGTACTTC
TRBJ2-5	few	TRBV5-1	TRBD2	CASSRGSRETQYF	TGCGCCAGCAGCCGCGGGAGTCGCGAGACCCAGTACTTC
TRBJ2-7	NA	TRBV2	TRBD2	CASSENLIAPSGSVWEQYF	TGTGCCAGCAGTGAAAACCTAATAGCCCCTAGCGGGAGCGTTTGGGAGCAGTACTTC
TRBJ2-1	few	TRBV15	NA	CATSRDRQAHAQFF	TGTGCCACCAGCAGGGACCGACAGGCTCACGCACAGTTCTTC
TRBJ2-5	NA	TRBV5-1	TRBD2	CASSLRRGDNPYQETQYF	TGCGCCAGCAGCTTACGGCGGGGGGACAACCCGTACCAAGAGACCCAGTACTTC
TRBJ2-5	NA	TRBV29-1	NA	CSVWRGGETQYF	TGCAGCGTTTGGCGTGGGGGAGAGACCCAGTACTTC
TRBJ2-7	few	TRBV7-6	NA	CASSLGPVPEQYF	TGTGCCAGCAGCTTAGGACCCGTCCCCGAGCAGTACTTC
TRBJ1-6	NA	TRBV29-1	NA	CSVSGGPRGSPLHF	TGCAGCGTTTCTGGAGGGCCGAGAGGTTCACCCCTCCACTTT
TRBJ2-6	once	TRBV19	NA	CASSTQPTGANVLTF	TGTGCCAGTAGTACTCAGCCTACTGGGGCCAACGTCCTGACTTTC
TRBJ2-5	NA	TRBV3-1	NA	CASSQGTEQQYF	TGTGCCAGCAGCCAAGGGACAGAACAACAGTACTTC
TRBJ2-7	NA	TRBV14	TRBD1	CASSLVSGGADEQYF	TGTGCCAGCAGCCTAGTCTCAGGGGGCGCGGACGAGCAGTACTTC
TRBJ2-1	NA	TRBV25-1	NA	CASSVTTGTRYNEQFF	TGTGCCAGCAGTGTGACGACCGGTACTCGATACAATGAGCAGTTCTTC
TRBJ1-2	few	TRBV27	NA	CASSPRWGDGYTF	TGTGCCAGCAGTCCAAGATGGGGTGATGGCTACACCTTC
TRBJ2-4	NA	TRBV25-1	TRBD1	CASSEYRTGENVQYF	TGTGCCAGCAGTGAATACAGGACAGGGGAAAACGTTCAGTACTTC
TRBJ2-7	NA	TRBV7-9	TRBD2	CASSTGLAGLPGEQYF	TGTGCCAGCAGCACGGGACTAGCGGGGCTCCCGGGCGAGCAGTACTTC
TRBJ1-4	NA	TRBV20-1	TRBD1	CSAAQGAINEKLFF	TGCAGTGCTGCGCAGGGGGCAATCAACGAAAAACTGTTTTTT
TRBJ1-2	NA	TRBV7-2	TRBD1	CASSSETGIGGYTF	TGTGCCAGCAGCTCGGAGACAGGGATAGGGGGCTACACCTTC
TRBJ2-4	NA	TRBV5-6	TRBD2	CASSLGGTSENIQYF	TGTGCCAGCAGCTTAGGGGGGACTAGCGAAAACATTCAGTACTTC
TRBJ2-7	NA	TRBV4-1	NA	CASSQNGNLGEQYF	TGCGCCAGCAGCCAAAACGGGAACTTGGGCGAGCAGTACTTC
TRBJ2-5	once	TRBV4-1	NA	CASSLRIVGEETQYF	TGCGCCAGCAGCCTTCGTATAGTAGGGGAAGAGACCCAGTACTTC
TRBJ2-1	NA	TRBV7-9	TRBD2	CASSLNGLAGGPSSYNEQFF	TGTGCCAGCAGCCTTAATGGACTAGCGGGAGGGCCGAGCTCCTACAATGAGCAGTTCTTC
TRBJ2-1	NA	TRBV12-3/TRBV12-4	TRBD1	CASSAGQGATPSYNEQFF	TGTGCCAGCAGTGCAGGACAGGGGGCTACACCCTCCTACAATGAGCAGTTCTTC
TRBJ2-7	once	TRBV5-1	NA	CASSLVSSRTSSYEQYF	TGCGCCAGCAGCTTGGTATCAAGCAGGACATCCTCCTACGAGCAGTACTTC
TRBJ2-4	few	TRBV6-6	TRBD1	CASSGNRGNIQYF	TGTGCCAGCAGTGGAAACAGGGGGAACATTCAGTACTTC
TRBJ1-2	NA	TRBV27	TRBD1	CASRMTGSGYTF	TGTGCCAGCAGAATGACAGGGAGTGGCTACACCTTC
TRBJ2-2	NA	TRBV20-1	NA	CSVRDPNTGELFF	TGCAGTGTTAGGGACCCGAACACCGGGGAGCTGTTTTTT
TRBJ2-3	NA	TRBV20-1	TRBD2	CSAPKLAGDTDTQYF	TGCAGTGCCCCCAAGCTAGCGGGGGACACAGATACGCAGTATTTT
TRBJ2-3	once	TRBV10-3	TRBD1	CAISPGQGFTDTQYF	TGTGCCATCAGTCCGGGACAGGGATTCACAGATACGCAGTATTTT
TRBJ2-5	NA	TRBV6-4	NA	CASSDSIHRQETQYF	TGTGCCAGCAGTGACTCAATCCACAGACAAGAGACCCAGTACTTC
TRBJ2-7	NA	TRBV5-1	TRBD1	CASSLVTGQGYEQYF	TGCGCCAGCAGCTTGGTTACGGGACAGGGCTACGAGCAGTACTTC
TRBJ1-1	NA	TRBV5-1	NA	CASSLVEFTEAFF	TGCGCCAGCAGCTTGGTTGAGTTTACTGAAGCTTTCTTT